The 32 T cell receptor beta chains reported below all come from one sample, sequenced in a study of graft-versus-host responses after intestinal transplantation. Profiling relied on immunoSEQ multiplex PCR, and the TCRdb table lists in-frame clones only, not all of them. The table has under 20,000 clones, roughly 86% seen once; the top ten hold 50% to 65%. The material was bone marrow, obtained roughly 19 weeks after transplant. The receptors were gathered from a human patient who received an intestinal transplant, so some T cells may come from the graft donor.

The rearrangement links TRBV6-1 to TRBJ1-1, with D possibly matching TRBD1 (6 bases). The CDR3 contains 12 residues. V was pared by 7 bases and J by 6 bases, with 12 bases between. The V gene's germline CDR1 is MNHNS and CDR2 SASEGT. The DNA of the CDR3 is TGTGCCAGCATTCTCCGGGGGCCTGAAGCTTTCTTT. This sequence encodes CASILRGPEAFF.

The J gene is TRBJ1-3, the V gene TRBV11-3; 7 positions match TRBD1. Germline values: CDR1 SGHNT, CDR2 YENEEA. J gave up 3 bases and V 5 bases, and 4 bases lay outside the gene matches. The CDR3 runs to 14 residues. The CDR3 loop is CASSPRDSGNTIYF. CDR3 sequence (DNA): TGTGCCAGCAGCCCCCGGGACAGTGGAAACACCATATATTTT.

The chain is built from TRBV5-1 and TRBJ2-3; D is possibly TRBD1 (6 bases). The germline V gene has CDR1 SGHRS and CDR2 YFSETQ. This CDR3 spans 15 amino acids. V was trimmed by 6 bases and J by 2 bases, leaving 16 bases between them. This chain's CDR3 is CASKKYGTNTDTQYF. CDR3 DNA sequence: TGCGCCAGCAAGAAATACGGGACAAACACAGATACGCAGTATTTT.

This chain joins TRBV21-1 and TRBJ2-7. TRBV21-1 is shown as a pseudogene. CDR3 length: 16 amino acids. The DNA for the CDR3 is TGTGCCAGCAGCAACGGTGTCTCGGGCTATCCCTACGAGCAGTACTTC. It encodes CASSNGVSGYPYEQYF.

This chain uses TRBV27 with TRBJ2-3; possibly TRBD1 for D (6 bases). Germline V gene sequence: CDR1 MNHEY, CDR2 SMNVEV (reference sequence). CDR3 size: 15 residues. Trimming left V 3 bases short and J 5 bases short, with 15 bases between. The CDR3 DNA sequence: TGTGCCAGCAGTTTGCTCGGGCCGACAGGAGATACGCAGTATTTT. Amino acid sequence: CASSLLGPTGDTQYF.

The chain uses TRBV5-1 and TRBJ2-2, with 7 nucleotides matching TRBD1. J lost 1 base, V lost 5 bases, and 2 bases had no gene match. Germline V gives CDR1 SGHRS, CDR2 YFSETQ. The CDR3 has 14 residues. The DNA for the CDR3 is TGCGCCAGCAGTCGGGACAGGAACACCGGGGAGCTGTTTTTT. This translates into CASSRDRNTGELFF.

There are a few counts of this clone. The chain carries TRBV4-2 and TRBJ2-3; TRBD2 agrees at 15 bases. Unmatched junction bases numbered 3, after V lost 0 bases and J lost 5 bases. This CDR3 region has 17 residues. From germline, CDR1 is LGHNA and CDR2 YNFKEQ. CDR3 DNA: TGTGCCAGCAGCCAAGATGGGGGACTAGCGGGAGGAGATACGCAGTATTTT. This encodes CASSQDGGLAGGDTQYF.

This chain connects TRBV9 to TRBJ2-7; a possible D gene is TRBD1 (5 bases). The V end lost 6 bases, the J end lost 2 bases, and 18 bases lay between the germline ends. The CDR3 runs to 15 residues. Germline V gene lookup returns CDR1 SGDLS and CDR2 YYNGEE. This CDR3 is CASNSGPSPTYEQYF. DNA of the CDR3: TGTGCCAGCAATTCAGGGCCCAGTCCCACCTACGAGCAGTACTTC.

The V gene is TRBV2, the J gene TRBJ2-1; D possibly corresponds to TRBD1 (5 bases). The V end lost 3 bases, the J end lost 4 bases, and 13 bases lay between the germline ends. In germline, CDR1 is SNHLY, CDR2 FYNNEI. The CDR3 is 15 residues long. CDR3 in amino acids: CASSEGRVKYNEQFF. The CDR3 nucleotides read TGTGCCAGCAGTGAGGGGCGTGTTAAATACAATGAGCAGTTCTTC.

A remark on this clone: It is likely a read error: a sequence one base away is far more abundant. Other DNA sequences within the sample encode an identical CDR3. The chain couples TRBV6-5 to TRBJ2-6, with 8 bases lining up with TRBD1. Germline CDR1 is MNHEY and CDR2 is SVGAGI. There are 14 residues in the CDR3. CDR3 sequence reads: CASTGGSGANVLTF. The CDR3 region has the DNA TGTGCCAGCACAGGGGGCTCTGGGGCCAACGTCCTGACCTTC.

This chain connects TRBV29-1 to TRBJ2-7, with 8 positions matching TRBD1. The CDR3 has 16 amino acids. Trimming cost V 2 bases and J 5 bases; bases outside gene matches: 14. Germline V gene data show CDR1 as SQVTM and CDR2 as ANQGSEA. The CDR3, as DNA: TGCAGCGTTGAATGGGGACAGGCCAGTTTTCCCCACGAGCAGTACTTC. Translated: CSVEWGQASFPHEQYF.

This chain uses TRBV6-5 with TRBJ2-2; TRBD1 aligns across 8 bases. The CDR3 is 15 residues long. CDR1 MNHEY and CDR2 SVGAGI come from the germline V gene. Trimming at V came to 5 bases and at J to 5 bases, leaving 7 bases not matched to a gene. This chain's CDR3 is CASSLAGGATGELFF. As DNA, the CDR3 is TGTGCCAGCAGTCTAGCAGGGGGCGCGACCGGGGAGCTGTTTTTT.

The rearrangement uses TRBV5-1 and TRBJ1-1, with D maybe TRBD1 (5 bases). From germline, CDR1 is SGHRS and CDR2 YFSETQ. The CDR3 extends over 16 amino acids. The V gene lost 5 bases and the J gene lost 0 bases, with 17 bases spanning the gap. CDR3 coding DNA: TGCGCCAGCAGTTCCCTTAACGTAGGGGTGAACACTGAAGCTTTCTTT. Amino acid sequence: CASSSLNVGVNTEAFF.

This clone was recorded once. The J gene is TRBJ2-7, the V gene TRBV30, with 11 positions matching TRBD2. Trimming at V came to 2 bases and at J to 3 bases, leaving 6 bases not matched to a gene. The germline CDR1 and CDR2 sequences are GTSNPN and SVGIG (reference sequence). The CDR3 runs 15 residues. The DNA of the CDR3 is TGTGCCTGGAGTCGAGGACTAGCGGGCCTCTACGAGCAGTACTTC. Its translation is CAWSRGLAGLYEQYF.

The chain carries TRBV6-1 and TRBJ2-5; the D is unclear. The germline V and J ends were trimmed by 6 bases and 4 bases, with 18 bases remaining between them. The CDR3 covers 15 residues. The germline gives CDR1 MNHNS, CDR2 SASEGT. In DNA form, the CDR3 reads TGTGCCAGCAGGCTGGCGGTCACCCCCAGAGAGACCCAGTACTTC. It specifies CASRLAVTPRETQYF.

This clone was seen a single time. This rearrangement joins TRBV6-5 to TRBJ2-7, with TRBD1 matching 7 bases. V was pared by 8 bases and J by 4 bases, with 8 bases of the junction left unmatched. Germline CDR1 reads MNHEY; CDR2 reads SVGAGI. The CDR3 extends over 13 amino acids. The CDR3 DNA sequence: TGTGCCAGCTCTAGGGACAGAGTATACGAGCAGTACTTC. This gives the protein CASSRDRVYEQYF.

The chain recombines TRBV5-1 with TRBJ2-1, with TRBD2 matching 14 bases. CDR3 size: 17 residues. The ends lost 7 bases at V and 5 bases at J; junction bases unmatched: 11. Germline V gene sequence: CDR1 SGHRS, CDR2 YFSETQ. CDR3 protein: CASWRGTSGRGNNEQFF. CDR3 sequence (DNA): TGCGCCAGCTGGCGGGGGACTAGCGGGAGAGGGAACAATGAGCAGTTCTTC.

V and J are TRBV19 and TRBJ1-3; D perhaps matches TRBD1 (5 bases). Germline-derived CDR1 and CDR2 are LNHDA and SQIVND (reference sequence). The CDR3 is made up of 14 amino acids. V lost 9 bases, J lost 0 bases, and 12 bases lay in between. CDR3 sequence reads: CASLRAVSGNTIYF. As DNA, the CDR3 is TGTGCCAGCCTCAGGGCCGTCTCTGGAAACACCATATATTTT.

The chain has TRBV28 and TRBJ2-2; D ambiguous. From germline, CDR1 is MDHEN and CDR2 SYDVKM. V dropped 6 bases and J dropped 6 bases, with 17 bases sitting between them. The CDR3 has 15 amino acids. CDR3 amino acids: CASSSSTVVSGELFF. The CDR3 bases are TGTGCCAGCAGCAGCTCGACGGTAGTCTCCGGGGAGCTGTTTTTT.

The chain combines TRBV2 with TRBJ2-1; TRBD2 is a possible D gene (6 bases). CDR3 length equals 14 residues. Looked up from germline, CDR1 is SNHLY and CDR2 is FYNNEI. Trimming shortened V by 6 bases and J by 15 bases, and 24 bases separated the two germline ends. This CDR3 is CASSPSGTPLSMFF. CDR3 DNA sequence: TGTGCCAGCAGCCCTTCCGGGACTCCTCTTTCGATGTTCTTC.

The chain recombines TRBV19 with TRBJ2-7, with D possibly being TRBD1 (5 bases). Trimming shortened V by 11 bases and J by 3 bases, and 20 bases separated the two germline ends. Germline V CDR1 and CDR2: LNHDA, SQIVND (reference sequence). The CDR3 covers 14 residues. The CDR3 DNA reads TGTGCCGCGACCCAGGGCCTAGGTGGCTACGAGCAGTACTTC. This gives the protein CAATQGLGGYEQYF.

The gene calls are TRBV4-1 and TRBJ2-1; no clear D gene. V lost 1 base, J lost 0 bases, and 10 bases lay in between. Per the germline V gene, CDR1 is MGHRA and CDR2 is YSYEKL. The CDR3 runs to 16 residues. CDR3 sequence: CASSQVAESSYNEQFF. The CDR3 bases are TGCGCCAGCAGCCAAGTGGCGGAGAGCTCCTACAATGAGCAGTTCTTC.

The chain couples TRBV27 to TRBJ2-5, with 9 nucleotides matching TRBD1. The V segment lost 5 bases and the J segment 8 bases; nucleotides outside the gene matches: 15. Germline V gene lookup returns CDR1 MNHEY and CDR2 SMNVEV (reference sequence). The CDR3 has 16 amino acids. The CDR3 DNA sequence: TGTGCCAGCAGTCCTAATGCCGGGACAGGGAAGGAAACCCAGTACTTC. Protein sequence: CASSPNAGTGKETQYF.

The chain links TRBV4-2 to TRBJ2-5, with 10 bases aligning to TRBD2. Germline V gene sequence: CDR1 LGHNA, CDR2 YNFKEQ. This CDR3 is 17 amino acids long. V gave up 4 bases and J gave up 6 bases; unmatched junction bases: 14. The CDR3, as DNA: TGTGCCAGCAGCCCTGGACTAGCGGAGAACTGGGGGAAGACCCAGTACTTC. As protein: CASSPGLAENWGKTQYF.

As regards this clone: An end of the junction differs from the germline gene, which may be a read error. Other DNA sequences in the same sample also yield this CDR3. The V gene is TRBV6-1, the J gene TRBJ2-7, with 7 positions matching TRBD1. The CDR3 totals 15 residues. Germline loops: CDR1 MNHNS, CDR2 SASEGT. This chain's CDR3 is CASTYPTGTGYEQYF. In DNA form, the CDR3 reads TGTGCCAGCACCTACCCGACAGGGACGGGCTACGAGCAATACTTC.

The CDR3 DNA reads TGCGCCAGCAGCCAAGATACCCCCAGGGAGAGCACCGGGGAGCTGTTTTTT. Translated, it gives CASSQDTPRESTGELFF. The rearrangement joins TRBV4-1 to TRBJ2-2; D tentatively reads TRBD1 or TRBD2 (5 bases each). V shed 0 bases and J shed 4 bases, with 15 bases lying between them. The CDR3 spans 17 residues. In germline, CDR1 is MGHRA, CDR2 YSYEKL.

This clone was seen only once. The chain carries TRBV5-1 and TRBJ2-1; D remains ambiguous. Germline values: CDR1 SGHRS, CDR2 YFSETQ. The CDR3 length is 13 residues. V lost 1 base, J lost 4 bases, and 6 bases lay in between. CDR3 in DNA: TGCGCCAGCAGCTTGACTGGGTACAATGAGCAGTTCTTC. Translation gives CASSLTGYNEQFF.

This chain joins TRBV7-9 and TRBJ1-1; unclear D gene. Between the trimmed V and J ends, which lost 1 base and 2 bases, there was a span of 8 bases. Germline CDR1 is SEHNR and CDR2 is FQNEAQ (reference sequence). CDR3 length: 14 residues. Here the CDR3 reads CASSLGVGNTEAFF. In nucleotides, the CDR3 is TGTGCCAGCAGCTTAGGGGTTGGAAACACTGAAGCTTTCTTT.

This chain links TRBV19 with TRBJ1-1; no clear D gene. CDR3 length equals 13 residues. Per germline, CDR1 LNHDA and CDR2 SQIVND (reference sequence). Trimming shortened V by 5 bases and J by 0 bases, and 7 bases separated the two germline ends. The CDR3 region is CASSPDLNTEAFF. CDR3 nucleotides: TGTGCCAGTAGTCCCGACCTGAACACTGAAGCTTTCTTT.

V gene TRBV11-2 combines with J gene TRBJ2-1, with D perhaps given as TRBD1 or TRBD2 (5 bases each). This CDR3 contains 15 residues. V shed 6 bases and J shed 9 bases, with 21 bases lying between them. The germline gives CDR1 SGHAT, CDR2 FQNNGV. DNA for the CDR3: TGTGCCAGCAGTTCTCCGGGACCCAGTCCTGGTGAGCAGTTCTTC. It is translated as CASSSPGPSPGEQFF.

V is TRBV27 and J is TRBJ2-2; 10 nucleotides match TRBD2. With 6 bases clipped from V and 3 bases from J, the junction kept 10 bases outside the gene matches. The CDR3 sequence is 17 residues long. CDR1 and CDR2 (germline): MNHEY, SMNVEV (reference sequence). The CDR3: CASSPRSGRPYTGELFF. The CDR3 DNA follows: TGTGCCAGCAGCCCACGTAGCGGGAGGCCATACACCGGGGAGCTGTTTTTT.

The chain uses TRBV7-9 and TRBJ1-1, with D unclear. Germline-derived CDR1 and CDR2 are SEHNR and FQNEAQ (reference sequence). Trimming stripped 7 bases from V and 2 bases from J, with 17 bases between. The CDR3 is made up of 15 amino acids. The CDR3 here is CASTALRAANTEAFF. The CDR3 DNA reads TGTGCCAGCACTGCGCTGCGCGCAGCCAACACTGAAGCTTTCTTT.